The 18 T cell receptor beta chains given below trace back to one sample, sequenced in a study of response to subunit inactivated influenza vaccine. TCRdb re-called the RT-PCR reads with MiXCR, one entry per CDR3 protein. The sample has approximately 500,000 distinct CDR3 sequences; approximately 20% are singletons. Separately, the same data were catalogued under a study of T cells expressing NK-cell markers. Per that study: The authors made TCR beta cDNA libraries by 5'RACE template switching. This switching added a universal primer site and UMIs.

The sequences come from CD4+ T cells sorted from PBMCs, collected approximately 13 days after vaccination. The receptor set was obtained from a man aged 45-65 years who received an inactivated influenza vaccine.

The V and J genes are TRBV12-3 or TRBV12-4 and TRBJ2-3; perhaps TRBD1 as D (6 bases). This CDR3 comprises 15 residues. Trimming took off 3 bases at V and 4 bases at J, with 14 bases between the two ends. This chain's CDR3 is CASSFTGSGADTQYF. The CDR3 DNA follows: TGTGCCAGCAGTTTCACAGGGTCTGGTGCAGATACGCAGTATTTT.

This clonotype was seen more than once but under ten times. This chain uses TRBV20-1 with TRBJ2-3; 9 bases are a match to TRBD2. Germline V gene sequence: CDR1 DFQATT, CDR2 SNEGSKA (reference sequence). V gave up 1 base and J gave up 5 bases; unmatched junction bases: 1. This CDR3 is built from 13 residues. The CDR3 nucleotides read TGCAGTGCTAGAGGCGGGGGGGGAGATACGCAGTATTTT. The encoded protein is CSARGGGGDTQYF.

This clonotype showed up just a few times. The chain links TRBV12-3 or TRBV12-4 to TRBJ1-6; D is unclear. The germline V and J ends were trimmed by 7 bases and 10 bases, with 14 bases remaining between them. The CDR3 has 13 amino acids. The CDR3 DNA is TGTGCCAGCAATTCAGGCCGTGGATCACCCCTCCACTTT. Its protein product is CASNSGRGSPLHF.

CDR3 in DNA: TGCAGTGCTAGAGTAGGACTAGCCTACGAGCAGTACTTC. Translating it yields CSARVGLAYEQYF. The chain carries TRBV20-1 and TRBJ2-7; 7 bases are shared with TRBD2. Germline V gene data show CDR1 as DFQATT and CDR2 as SNEGSKA (reference sequence). This CDR3 is 13 amino acids long. V dropped 1 base and J dropped 2; count of bases not matched to a gene: 2.

This clonotype was detected many times. The chain links TRBV20-1 to TRBJ2-7, with D possibly being TRBD2 (6 bases). Germline V gives CDR1 DFQATT, CDR2 SNEGSKA (reference sequence). V gave up 0 bases and J gave up 7 bases, with 16 bases separating them. The CDR3 totals 14 residues. CDR3 sequence reads: CSAREGGVGDEQYF. The CDR3 nucleotides read TGCAGTGCTAGAGAAGGAGGGGTTGGGGATGAGCAGTACTTC.

The sample holds many counts of this clonotype. The V gene is TRBV7-9, the J gene TRBJ1-2; 7 bases agree with TRBD1. Germline V gives CDR1 SEHNR, CDR2 FQNEAQ (reference sequence). There are 13 residues in the CDR3. V was clipped by 5 bases and J by 5 bases; unmatched bases: 5. For the CDR3, the DNA is TGTGCCAGCAGCGTGGGACAGAATTATGGCTACACCTTC. Encoded protein: CASSVGQNYGYTF.

The V call is TRBV4-2, the J call TRBJ1-2, with D possibly matching TRBD1 (6 bases). The CDR3 length is 15 residues. Germline CDR1 and CDR2: LGHNA and YNFKEQ. V was shortened by 0 bases and J by 2 bases, with 10 bases between the two germline ends. CDR3 region: CASSQDPQGNYGYTF. The CDR3 nucleotides read TGTGCCAGCAGCCAAGACCCCCAGGGGAACTATGGCTACACCTTC.

This chain joins TRBV7-2 and TRBJ1-2; D unclear. The V and J ends lost 5 bases and 4 bases respectively, with 11 bases between them. In germline, CDR1 is SGHTA, CDR2 FQGNSA. The CDR3 is 13 residues long. The CDR3 DNA is TGTGCCAGCAGCAATCTTGGTAGCTATGGCTACACCTTC. Its protein is CASSNLGSYGYTF.

The V call is TRBV5-4, the J call TRBJ2-1; 8 positions agree with TRBD2. The length of the CDR3 is 14 residues. V gave up 5 bases and J gave up 6 bases; unmatched junction bases: 7. CDR1 and CDR2 from the germline V gene are SGHNT and YYREEE (reference sequence). For the CDR3, the DNA is TGTGCCAGCAGGTCAGGACTAGCTGCCAATGAGCAGTTCTTC. Translated, it gives CASRSGLAANEQFF.

This clonotype was counted between two and nine times. The chain carries TRBV20-1 and TRBJ2-1; 11 bases match TRBD2. This CDR3 contains 16 residues. V gave up 6 bases and J gave up 7 bases; unmatched junction bases: 14. In germline, CDR1 is DFQATT, CDR2 SNEGSKA (reference sequence). The CDR3 region has the DNA TGCAGTGCCATTCCTTACTTAGCGGGGGGGCGAAATGAGCAGTTCTTC. Its translation is CSAIPYLAGGRNEQFF.

The rearrangement joins TRBV6-2 or TRBV6-3 to TRBJ2-1; 10 nucleotides align to TRBD2. V gave up 5 bases and J gave up 10 bases; unmatched junction bases: 11. Germline CDR1 and CDR2: MNHEY and SVGEGT. The CDR3 has 15 residues. Written as DNA, the CDR3 is TGTGCCAGCAGTGGGGGGACTAGCGTTCTGGGGGAGCAGTTCTTC. The encoded protein is CASSGGTSVLGEQFF.

V gene TRBV7-3 combines with J gene TRBJ2-3; D is uncertain. The CDR3 extends over 13 amino acids. Trimming stripped 5 bases from V and 6 bases from J, with 12 bases between. The germline V gene encodes CDR1 SGHTA and CDR2 FQGTGA. The CDR3, as DNA: TGTGCCAGCAGCCTAAAGATCCGGGATACGCAGTATTTT. Protein sequence: CASSLKIRDTQYF.

The chain uses TRBV10-3 and TRBJ2-2, with 12 positions matching TRBD1. With 0 bases clipped from V and 7 bases from J, the junction kept 12 bases outside the gene matches. Germline V lookup: CDR1 ENHRY, CDR2 SYGVKD. This CDR3 is 19 amino acids long. The CDR3 sequence is CAISESTPRDRGRIGELFF. The CDR3 coding sequence is TGTGCCATCAGTGAGTCGACACCCCGGGACAGGGGGCGAATCGGGGAGCTGTTTTTT.

The table lists this clonotype with a few counts. V is TRBV10-3 and J is TRBJ2-3, with 8 positions matching TRBD1. The CDR3 contains 16 residues. Looked up from germline, CDR1 is ENHRY and CDR2 is SYGVKD. V gave up 2 bases and J gave up 4 bases; unmatched junction bases: 8. The CDR3 DNA sequence: TGTGCCATCAGTGAGAGGACAGGGAATGGGGCAGATACGCAGTATTTT. Translating gives CAISERTGNGADTQYF.

The genes are TRBV28 and TRBJ2-5; D is possibly TRBD1 (5 bases). This CDR3 has 15 amino acids. Trimming left V 3 bases short and J 3 bases short, with 14 bases between. The germline CDR1 and CDR2 sequences are MDHEN and SYDVKM. In DNA form, the CDR3 reads TGTGCCAGCAGTTTCCCCTATGGCAGGGAAGAGACCCAGTACTTC. The encoded protein is CASSFPYGREETQYF.

This clonotype has at least ten counts. This sequence joins TRBV7-2 and TRBJ1-1, with a weak D call TRBD1 (6 bases). The CDR3 has 16 amino acids. Trimming stripped 6 bases from V and 4 bases from J, with 21 bases between. CDR1 and CDR2 from the germline V gene are SGHTA and FQGNSA. In nucleotides, the CDR3 is TGTGCCAGCAGGACCCAGGGAGGGGGGTCGGGCACTGAAGCTTTCTTT. This translates into CASRTQGGGSGTEAFF.

The CDR3 loop reads CASSAFKKKGIYEQYF. The CDR3 nucleotides are TGTGCCAGTAGTGCTTTCAAGAAGAAAGGAATCTACGAGCAGTACTTC. V is TRBV19 and J is TRBJ2-7; no reliable D call. Trimming took off 5 bases at V and 3 bases at J, with 20 bases between the two ends. The CDR3 loop spans 16 amino acids. Germline loops: CDR1 LNHDA, CDR2 SQIVND (reference sequence).

There are a few counts of this clonotype. V usage is TRBV20-1 and J usage is TRBJ2-3; TRBD2 is a possible D gene (6 bases). CDR3 length: 13 residues. Germline assignment: CDR1 DFQATT and CDR2 SNEGSKA (reference sequence). The V end was cut by 7 bases, the J end by 2 bases, with 13 bases between. This CDR3 is CSGLAVNTDTQYF. CDR3 in DNA: TGCAGTGGATTAGCGGTGAACACAGATACGCAGTATTTT.